This T cell receptor (beta chain) was identified during a study of monozygotic twins with inflammatory bowel disease (dated by TCRdb to between 2018 and 2020). Study-wide context: A total of approximately 30 monozygotic twin pairs were included in the full study, comprising nine German pairs (four IBD-concordant, five IBD-discordant) and 19 IBD-discordant Danish pairs. Within discordant pairs, disease-associated traits were sought mainly by comparing IBD patients with their genetically identical healthy co-twins. Each individual had, on average, about 151 000 unique TCRalpha sequences and 181 000 unique TCRbeta sequences available for analysis. Study-wide findings and limitations: No single strong signal or clonotype linked to IBD turned up in the results, so the idea that one exists was not supported. TCRbeta repertoire diversity, by inverse Simpson index, was decreased in IBD patients compared with their healthy co-twins. IBD patients shared fewer clonotypes with other individuals than healthy twins did, most markedly in patients showing signs of disease activity. The analysis was unable to tell apart different T cell subtypes. Concordant and discordant twins showed no difference in repertoire similarity, possibly because of limited statistical power. Differing immunosuppressive treatments among patients may have added background noise and inter-individual variability to the repertoires.

From each donor, a roughly 2.7 ml peripheral blood sample was collected into PAXgene tubes and stored at -80 degrees C. Without any T cell sorting, total RNA was extracted from whole blood using the PAXgene blood miRNA kit on an automated QIAcube. Peripheral blood from monozygotic twin pairs who were concordant or discordant for inflammatory bowel disease underwent deep TCRalpha and TCRbeta repertoire profiling using unique molecular barcoding. Smoking habits were recorded for all twin pairs, and individuals were classified as current, former or never smokers. Counted from cysteine to phenylalanine, this CDR3 has 14 amino acids. No DNA is recorded. From the germline V gene, CDR1 is SGHTA and CDR2 is FQGNSA. On this clonotype itself: Its antigen remains unidentified.

Receptor amplification or capture employed 5' RACE. The input for every TCR library was around 4,000 ng of total RNA. cDNA was synthesized with SMARTScribe reverse transcriptase in eight separate reactions per sample. During cDNA synthesis, template switching was used to introduce unique molecular identifiers that contained a 6-nucleotide sample barcode. Two nested PCRs of roughly 16 and 10 cycles amplified the TCRalpha and TCRbeta cDNA, and bead purification followed each PCR. Before amplification, the cDNA was treated with uracil DNA-glycosylase and purified using the QIAquick PCR purification kit. The second PCR added Illumina TruSeq-compatible adapters along with sample-specific barcodes. TapeStation and Qubit were used to check library quality and concentration, and 4 to 6 ng of each library went into the pool. The pooled libraries were sequenced with 2 x 100 bp reads and custom sequencing primers on an Illumina HiSeq2500 single-index Rapid Run. As for how the authors treated the data: UMI-based consensus assembly with MiGEC version 1.2.6 was used to correct PCR and sequencing errors. MiXCR version 2.1.1 handled V(D)J alignment, clonotype assembly and CDR3 extraction. Normalisation of gene usage, clonotype sharing and MAIT/NKT TCR abundance was achieved by analysing the top 1000, 10 000 and 20 000 clonotypes per sample. After downsampling to 27 000 UMIs, diversity was calculated as the inverse Simpson index using the vegan R package. Paired Mann-Whitney U tests on discordant twin pairs were used, with Benjamini-Hochberg multiple-testing correction. One entry per CDR3 protein sequence results from the TCRdb reprocessing of the reads, with DNA left out. TCRdb, rather than the study authors, made the V and J calls. For this sample, the table gives roughly 140,000 distinct CDR3 sequences. The ten largest account for 2.4% of the sample.

The rearranged segments are TRBV7-2 and TRBJ2-5. This clonotype was sampled from a human donor with ulcerative colitis or Crohn's disease, or a healthy co-twin of an affected twin (not recorded which). The specimen sequenced was blood. CDR3 reads: CASSQLRAEETQYF.